This T cell receptor (beta chain) was profiled in a study of blood T cells in healthy people across ages. Donors were healthy Caucasian individuals from Russia aged roughly 6 to 90. Peripheral blood, roughly 9.1 milliliters per donor, was collected. The amount of total RNA extracted per sample was at least 5.5 micrograms. Sample-barcoded 5' priming and a J-beta primer mix drove a second PCR of roughly 6 to 12 cycles. From each sample, at least 2.5 million paired-end reads containing CDR3 were obtained. MiXCR, applied by TCRdb to the 5' RACE reads, yields one record per CDR3 protein. The sample contains 710,000 or so distinct CDR3 sequences, approximately 29% of which appear only once. Trimming cost V 6 bases and J 3 bases; bases outside gene matches: 15. The CDR3 loop spans 16 amino acids. Germline V gene data show CDR1 as DFQATT and CDR2 as SNEGSKA (reference sequence).

The chain combines TRBV20-1 with TRBJ2-3, with 7 bases aligning to TRBD2. Sequenced material: blood. The TCR sequence derives from a woman aged 80 or older in good health. The CDR3 loop is CSARTTSERETDTQYF. In nucleotides, the CDR3 is TGCAGTGCAAGGACCACTAGCGAGAGGGAAACAGATACGCAGTATTTT.